The 7 T cell receptor beta chains below all came from one sample that was sequenced in a study of vaccination effects on CD4 cells after COVID-19. These receptors' antigens are unknown. Generated by immunoSEQ multiplex PCR, the TCRdb table keeps only in-frame clones and is missing some. The repertoire consists of tens of thousands of clones, with more than 75% occurring once and the leading ten covering 4.5% to 7%. Viral peptide pools were used in the ViraFEST assay to expand antigen-specific CD4+ T cells, and sequencing came afterward. Having been cultured for roughly 9 days, the cells underwent CD4+ T cell isolation. This person's SARS-CoV-2 infection, confirmed by PCR, occurred between March and December 2020. This material consisted of CD4+ T cells from PBMCs cultured with HIV peptides, taken before COVID-19 vaccination. Subset noted: HIV-1 Nef peptide pool negative control/reference culture. Receptors originate from a human donor who had a prior SARS-CoV-2 infection.

V is TRBV4-3 and J is TRBJ1-1; D is undetermined. V lost 3 bases and J 5 bases, leaving 16 bases between the germline ends. Germline V gene lookup returns CDR1 LGHNA and CDR2 YSLEER. This CDR3 spans 15 amino acids. CDR3 sequence: CASSHSVPAGTEAFF. As DNA, the CDR3 is TGCGCCAGCAGCCATTCCGTCCCAGCGGGAACTGAAGCTTTCTTT.

The V and J genes are TRBV19 and TRBJ1-2, with 8 bases matching TRBD1. With V trimmed by 3 bases and J by 0 bases, 3 bases remained unmatched. CDR3 length: 15 amino acids. Germline values: CDR1 LNHDA, CDR2 SQIVND (reference sequence). The CDR3 here is CASSIGQGPNYGYTF. The CDR3 DNA is TGTGCCAGTAGTATCGGACAGGGACCTAACTATGGCTACACCTTC.

This clone was seen only once. This chain joins TRBV12-3 or TRBV12-4 and TRBJ1-1; unclear D gene. The CDR3 sequence is 13 residues long. Between the trimmed V and J ends, which lost 6 bases and 3 bases, there was a span of 11 bases. As DNA, the CDR3 is TGTGCCAGCAGCTCGTATGGCGACACTGAAGCTTTCTTT. Encoded protein: CASSSYGDTEAFF.

The chain recombines TRBV6-4 with TRBJ2-1; no reliable D call. V was shortened by 3 bases and J by 0 bases, with 15 bases between the two germline ends. The CDR3 is 17 residues long. The germline V gene has CDR1 MRHNA and CDR2 SNTAGT. The CDR3 loop is CASSEGISFSSYNEQFF. The CDR3 DNA sequence: TGTGCCAGCAGTGAGGGAATTAGTTTTAGCTCCTACAATGAGCAGTTCTTC.

This chain uses TRBV5-6 with TRBJ2-1; the match to TRBD2 covers 7 bases. The V segment lost 2 bases and the J segment 6 bases; nucleotides outside the gene matches: 11. CDR3 length: 16 residues. Germline CDR1 and CDR2: SGHDT and YYEEEE. CDR3 sequence (DNA): TGTGCCAGCAGCTTTGGTACCGGGAGGACGGGCAATGAGCAGTTCTTC. This encodes CASSFGTGRTGNEQFF. The full variable domain, completed using reference TRBV5-6 and TRBJ2-1, is DAGVTQSPTHLIKTRGQQVTLRCSPKSGHDTVSWYQQALGQGPQFIFQYYEEEERQRGNFPDRFSGHQFPNYSSELNVNALLLGDSALYLCASSFGTGRTGNEQFFGPGTRLTVL.

The V and J genes are TRBV6-5 and TRBJ1-2; maybe TRBD1 (6 bases). The CDR3 loop spans 14 amino acids. Germline CDR1 is MNHEY and CDR2 is SVGAGI. V lost 2 bases and J lost 7, with 14 bases in between. DNA for the CDR3: TGTGCCAGCAGTTACCCTGGGGGGCCTGGTGGCTACACCTTC. Amino acids: CASSYPGGPGGYTF.

The chain joins TRBV5-1 to TRBJ2-2; D not certain. Germline V gene lookup returns CDR1 SGHRS and CDR2 YFSETQ. Trimming took 1 base from V and 7 from J, leaving 11 bases between them. The CDR3 covers 14 residues. The CDR3 DNA is TGCGCCAGCAGCTTGTCCGGGTCGATCGGGGAGCTGTTTTTT. It yields the protein CASSLSGSIGELFF. Variable domain in full (rest from reference TRBV5-1 and TRBJ2-2): KAGVTQTPRYLIKTRGQQVTLSCSPISGHRSVSWYQQTPGQGLQFLFEYFSETQRNKGNFPGRFSGRQFSNSRSEMNVSTLELGDSALYLCASSLSGSIGELFFGEGSRLTVL.